This T cell receptor (beta chain) was identified in a study of blood T cell repertoires in COVID-19 (dated by TCRdb to about 2020). Background for the entire study: Samples from collaborators originated in the United States, Italy and Spain and spanned both the acute and convalescent phases of COVID-19. The sample metadata nearly always contained a de-identified subject ID, COVID-19 status, age in years and sex. The material from the prospective study consisted of cDNA or gDNA derived from T cells, B-cell-depleted T cells, or PBMCs. The dataset comprised deeply sampled blood TCRbeta repertoires from subjects exposed to, actively infected with, or recovered from COVID-19. Where available, HLA class I and class II types were taken from metadata supplied by the sample provider and were not determined by assay-based typing. Samples came from the ongoing ImmuneRACE study (first 160 participants) plus 1,254 subjects from 6 global collaborators. The repertoires were released in a freely available public database meant as a resource for research on the immune response to SARS-CoV-2. Here is what the overall study found, with its caveats: The quantity of clinical and demographic metadata differed by source and by participant and was supplied without curation.

CDR1 and CDR2 are drawn from the germline V gene: SGHNT, YENEEA. Measured from the cysteine to the phenylalanine, the CDR3 is 14 residues long. This entry keeps only the CDR3 DNA: 42 bases, framed from base 1. V is reduced by 3 bases and J by 6 bases, leaving a spacing of 12 bases between them. As concerns this clone: Its antigen is unknown. No much larger clonotype is one base removed from it; base qualities were not supplied.

The immunoSEQ Assay, a bias-controlled multiplex PCR, was used to amplify TCRbeta CDR3 regions from genomic DNA. Per the source publication's procedure: Within the assay, amplification of reference gene primers was used to estimate how many nucleated cells each sample contained. To quantify the absolute abundance of each unique TCRbeta CDR3 rearrangement, sequence reads were collapsed and filtered. Productive Simpson clonality was computed per sample as the square root of Simpson's diversity index over productive rearrangements. TCRdb retrieved this table from immuneACCESS and kept in-frame rearrangements only. Not all clones are present; in checked studies, unresolved V genes account for under half, and no reason is known for the remainder. D and trimming were read from the DNA, whereas the V and J calls and clone size are those reported in that table. Counted in this sample were almost 250,000 clones; around nine tenths of them appeared once. In total, the top ten clones hold about 1.5% of the sample.

In the prospective study, participants were 18 to 89 years old, resided in about two dozen geographic areas of the United States, and were enrolled through a virtual design. To assign participants to cohorts, the prospective study relied on clinical history that participants themselves reported in a screening survey and a study questionnaire. For ImmuneRACE Cohort 3, a participant was defined as recovered based on two consecutive negative NP/OP PCR tests, clearance by a healthcare professional, or resolution of symptoms. Each participant in the prospective study had whole blood, serum and a nasopharyngeal or oropharyngeal swab collected by mobile phlebotomists. Over an approximately 2-month period, participants in the prospective study had the option of providing additional blood draws and questionnaires. Blood samples from the prospective study were shipped frozen or at room temperature prior to DNA extraction.

The chain joins TRBV11-3 to TRBJ2-1; no D segment can be confidently identified. The clonotype was recovered from a woman in her forties or fifties who had recovered from COVID-19. The sample taken for sequencing was PBMCs or T cells enriched from blood (not recorded which). In nucleotide form, the sequence is TGTGCCAGCAGCTTCAGTCCAGTCTCCAATGAGCAGTTCTTC. Its product reads: CASSFSPVSNEQFF.